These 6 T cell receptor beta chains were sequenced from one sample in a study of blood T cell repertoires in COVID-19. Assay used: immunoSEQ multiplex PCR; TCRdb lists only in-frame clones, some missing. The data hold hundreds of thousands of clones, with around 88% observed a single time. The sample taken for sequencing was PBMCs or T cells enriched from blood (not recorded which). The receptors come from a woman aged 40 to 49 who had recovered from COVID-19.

The CDR3 bases are TGTGCCAGCAGCCCGGGACTAGCGGCCTCTAGCTCCTACAATGAGCAGTTCTTC. Protein: CASSPGLAASSSYNEQFF. This chain joins TRBV5-4 and TRBJ2-1, with 11 positions matching TRBD2. CDR1 is SGHNT, CDR2 YYREEE, per germline (reference sequence). V shed 4 bases and J 0 bases; nucleotides not matched to a gene: 9. The CDR3 consists of 18 residues.

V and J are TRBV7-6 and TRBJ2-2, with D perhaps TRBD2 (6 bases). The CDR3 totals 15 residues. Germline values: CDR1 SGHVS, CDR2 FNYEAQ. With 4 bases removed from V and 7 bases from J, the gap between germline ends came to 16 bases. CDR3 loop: CASSSQEGWDGELFF. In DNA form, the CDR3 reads TGTGCCAGCAGCTCCCAGGAGGGTTGGGACGGGGAGCTGTTTTTT.

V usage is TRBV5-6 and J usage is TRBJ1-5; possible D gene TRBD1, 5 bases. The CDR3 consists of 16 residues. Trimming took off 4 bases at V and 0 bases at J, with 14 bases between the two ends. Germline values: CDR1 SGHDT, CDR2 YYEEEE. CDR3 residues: CASSPDRAYSNQPQHF. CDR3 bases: TGTGCCAGCAGCCCCGACAGAGCATATAGCAATCAGCCCCAGCATTTT.

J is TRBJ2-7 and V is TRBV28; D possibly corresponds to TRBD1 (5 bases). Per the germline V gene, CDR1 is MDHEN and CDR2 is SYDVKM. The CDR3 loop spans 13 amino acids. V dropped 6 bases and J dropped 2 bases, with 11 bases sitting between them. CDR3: CASSPDRAYEQYF. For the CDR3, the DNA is TGTGCCAGCAGCCCAGACAGAGCCTACGAGCAGTACTTC.

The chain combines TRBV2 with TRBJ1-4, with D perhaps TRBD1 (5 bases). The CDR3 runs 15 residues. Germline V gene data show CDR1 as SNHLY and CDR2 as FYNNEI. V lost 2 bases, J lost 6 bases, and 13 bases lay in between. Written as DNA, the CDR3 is TGTGCCAGCAGTGAACAATCAGGGAGGCATGAAAAACTGTTTTTT. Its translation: CASSEQSGRHEKLFF.

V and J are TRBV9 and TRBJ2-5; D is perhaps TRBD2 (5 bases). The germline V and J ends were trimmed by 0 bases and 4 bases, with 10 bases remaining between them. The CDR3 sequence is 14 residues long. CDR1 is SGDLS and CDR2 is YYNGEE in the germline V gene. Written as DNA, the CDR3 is TGTGCCAGCAGCGTAGGCAATGAGGGAGAGACCCAGTACTTC. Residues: CASSVGNEGETQYF.